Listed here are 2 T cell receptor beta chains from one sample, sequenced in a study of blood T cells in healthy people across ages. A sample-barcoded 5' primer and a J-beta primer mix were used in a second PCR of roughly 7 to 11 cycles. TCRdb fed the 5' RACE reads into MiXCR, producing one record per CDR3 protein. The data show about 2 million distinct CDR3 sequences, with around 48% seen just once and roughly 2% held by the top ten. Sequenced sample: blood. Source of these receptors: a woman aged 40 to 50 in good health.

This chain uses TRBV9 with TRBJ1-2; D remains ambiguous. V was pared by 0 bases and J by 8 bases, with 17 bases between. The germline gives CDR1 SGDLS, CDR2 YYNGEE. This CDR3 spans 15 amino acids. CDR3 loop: CASSVDQSEVRGYTF. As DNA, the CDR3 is TGTGCCAGCAGCGTAGATCAAAGTGAGGTTCGGGGCTACACCTTC.

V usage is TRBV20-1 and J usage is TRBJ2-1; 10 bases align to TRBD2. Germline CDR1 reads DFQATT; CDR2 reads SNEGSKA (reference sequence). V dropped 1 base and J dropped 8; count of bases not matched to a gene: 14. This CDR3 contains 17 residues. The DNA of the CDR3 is TGCAGTGCTAGAGTAGGTCCCAGCGGGGGGGCCAGGTATGAGCAGTTCTTC. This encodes CSARVGPSGGARYEQFF.